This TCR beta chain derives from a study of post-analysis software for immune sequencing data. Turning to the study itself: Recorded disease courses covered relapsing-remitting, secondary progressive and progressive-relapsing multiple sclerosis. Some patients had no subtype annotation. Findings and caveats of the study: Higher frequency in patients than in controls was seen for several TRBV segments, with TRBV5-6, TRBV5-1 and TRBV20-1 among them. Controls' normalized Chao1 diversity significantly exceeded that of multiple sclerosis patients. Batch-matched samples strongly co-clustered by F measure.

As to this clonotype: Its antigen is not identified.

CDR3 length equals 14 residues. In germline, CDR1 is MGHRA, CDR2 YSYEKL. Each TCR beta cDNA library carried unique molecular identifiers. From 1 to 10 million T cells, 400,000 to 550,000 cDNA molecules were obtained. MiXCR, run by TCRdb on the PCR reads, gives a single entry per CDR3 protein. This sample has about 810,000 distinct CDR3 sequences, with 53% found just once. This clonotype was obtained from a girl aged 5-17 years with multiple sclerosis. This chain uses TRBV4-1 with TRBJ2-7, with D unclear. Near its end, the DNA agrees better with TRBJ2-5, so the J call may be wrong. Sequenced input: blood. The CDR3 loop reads CASSQVGRKETQYF. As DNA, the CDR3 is TGCGCCAGCAGCCAAGTTGGTAGGAAGGAGACCCAGTACTTC.